This is a list of T cell receptor beta chains from one sample in a study of T cell responses to AZD1222 COVID-19 vaccine. Method: immunoSEQ multiplex PCR; TCRdb's copy keeps in-frame clones and lacks some. The table includes about 81,000 clones, 90% detected once. The specimen comprised peripheral blood, sampled 28 days after the second AZD1222 dose. These receptors were collected from an adult who received the AZD1222 COVID-19 vaccine. The CDR3 runs from the conserved cysteine through the conserved F or W. Each record gives: D gene, J gene, V gene, clone size, CDR3 protein, CDR3 DNA. The D gene is left open where the match is weak. Clone size is shown for a subset of rows, as once, few, many or a class of expanded clone.

TRBD1 TRBJ1-2 TRBV5-8 . CASSLWTGLNYGYTF TGTGCCAGCAGCTTATGGACAGGTCTTAACTATGGCTACACCTTC
TRBD1 TRBJ1-2 TRBV5-4 . CASSLGAGQDYGYTF TGTGCCAGCAGCTTGGGGGCGGGACAGGACTATGGCTACACCTTC
. TRBJ2-3 TRBV19 . CASSTQGRITDTQYF TGTGCCAGTAGTACTCAGGGGCGGATCACAGATACGCAGTATTTT
. TRBJ2-1 TRBV28 . CASSFGRGPDEQFF TGTGCCAGCAGTTTTGGGAGGGGGCCGGATGAGCAGTTCTTC
. TRBJ1-2 TRBV3-1/TRBV3-2 once CASSPPGGIHYGYTF TGTGCCAGCAGCCCCCCGGGAGGGATTCACTATGGCTACACCTTC
. TRBJ2-1 TRBV9 . CASSGSRRDNEQFF TGTGCCAGCAGCGGGTCCCGACGAGACAATGAGCAGTTCTTC
. TRBJ2-7 TRBV21-1 . CASSKGARDEQYF TGTGCCAGCAGCAAAGGGGCGAGGGACGAGCAGTACTTC
TRBD1 TRBJ1-5 TRBV10-3 . CAISSGPGQAIQPQHF TGTGCCATCAGCTCGGGACCCGGACAGGCCATCCAGCCCCAGCATTTT
TRBD1 TRBJ2-1 TRBV5-4 . CASSLPTGVYNEQFF TGTGCCAGCAGCTTACCGACAGGGGTTTACAATGAGCAGTTCTTC
. TRBJ1-2 TRBV5-4 once CASSFPQEGGYTF TGTGCCAGCAGCTTCCCACAGGAGGGAGGCTACACCTTC
. TRBJ2-3 TRBV4-3 . CASSQAGVSTDTQYF TGCGCCAGCAGCCAAGCAGGGGTAAGCACAGATACGCAGTATTTT
. TRBJ1-1 TRBV3-1/TRBV3-2 . CASSQSQRAEAFF TGTGCCAGCAGCCAATCTCAACGGGCTGAAGCTTTCTTT
TRBD1 TRBJ1-5 TRBV19 . CASSIGQGAGSNQPQHF TGTGCCAGTAGTATCGGACAGGGGGCTGGGAGCAATCAGCCCCAGCATTTT
TRBD2 TRBJ2-7 TRBV4-3 . CASSQVETSGYEQYF TGCGCCAGCAGCCAAGTGGAGACTAGCGGTTACGAGCAGTACTTC
TRBD2 TRBJ2-7 TRBV7-9 . CASSSWGGYEQYF TGTGCCAGCAGCTCCTGGGGGGGTTACGAGCAGTACTTC
TRBD1 TRBJ1-1 TRBV28 once CASRVQGAGNTEAFF TGTGCCAGCAGGGTACAGGGGGCGGGCAACACTGAAGCTTTCTTT
. TRBJ2-3 TRBV7-2 . CASSLGGRGDTQYF TGTGCCAGCAGCTTAGGGGGCAGGGGAGATACGCAGTATTTT
. TRBJ2-1 TRBV5-1 . CASSPTLRNEQFF TGCGCCAGCAGCCCCACCCTACGAAATGAGCAGTTCTTC
. TRBJ1-5 TRBV19 . CASSSGAGTESNQPQHF TGTGCCAGTAGTTCAGGGGCCGGGACCGAAAGCAATCAGCCCCAGCATTTT
. TRBJ1-1 TRBV7-9 . CASSVGAGAATEAFF TGTGCCAGCAGCGTTGGAGCTGGGGCAGCCACTGAAGCTTTCTTT
. TRBJ1-1 TRBV5-1 . CASSLKQGSMTEAFF TGCGCCAGCAGCCTAAAACAGGGTAGCATGACTGAAGCTTTCTTT
TRBD1 TRBJ1-1 TRBV15 . CATSRGGTVNTEAFF TGTGCCACCAGCAGAGGCGGGACAGTGAACACTGAAGCTTTCTTT
. TRBJ2-2 TRBV7-9 . CASRLGGGAFHGELFF TGTGCCAGCCGCCTCGGTGGGGGGGCATTTCACGGGGAGCTGTTTTTT
. TRBJ1-2 TRBV7-2 . CASSSYDGPWGYTF TGTGCCAGCAGCTCGTACGACGGCCCCTGGGGCTACACCTTC
. TRBJ2-3 TRBV25-1 . CASSPGGTQYF TGTGCCAGCAGTCCCGGCGGCACGCAGTATTTT
. TRBJ2-7 TRBV18 . CASSPLAQGVYEQYF TGTGCCAGCTCCCCCCTGGCACAGGGAGTCTACGAGCAGTACTTC
. TRBJ1-4 TRBV20-1 . CSASWALNEKLFF TGCAGTGCTAGTTGGGCCCTAAATGAAAAACTGTTTTTT
TRBD1 TRBJ1-4 TRBV30 . CAWSVSAGGNEKLFF TGTGCCTGGAGTGTATCAGCAGGGGGTAATGAAAAACTGTTTTTT
. TRBJ1-5 TRBV28 . CASGGYNQPQHF TGTGCCAGTGGGGGCTATAATCAGCCCCAGCATTTT
. TRBJ1-4 TRBV6-5 . CASSYSGPQREKLFF TGTGCCAGCAGTTACTCGGGACCTCAGAGGGAAAAACTGTTTTTT
TRBD1 TRBJ2-2 TRBV13 . CASSSGQGVDGELFF TGTGCCAGCAGCTCCGGACAGGGAGTGGACGGGGAGCTGTTTTTT
TRBD1 TRBJ1-2 TRBV6-4 . CASSDQPGQGNYGYTF TGTGCCAGCAGTGACCAACCGGGACAGGGTAACTATGGCTACACCTTC
. TRBJ1-2 TRBV28 . CASSLGGLHGYGYTF TGTGCCAGCAGTTTAGGAGGGTTGCACGGCTATGGCTACACCTTC
TRBD1 TRBJ2-7 TRBV7-2 . CASSSGTANEQYF TGTGCCAGCAGCTCCGGGACAGCCAACGAGCAGTACTTC
. TRBJ1-5 TRBV6-1 once CASSEASNQPQHF TGTGCCAGCAGTGAAGCTAGCAATCAGCCCCAGCATTTT
TRBD1 TRBJ2-1 TRBV7-6 . CASSLSTPGTVIYNEQFF TGTGCCAGCAGCCTTTCCACCCCCGGGACAGTTATATACAATGAGCAGTTCTTC
. TRBJ1-2 TRBV14 . CASSQDLEVVRGYTF TGTGCCAGCAGCCAAGATCTGGAGGTGGTGCGTGGCTACACCTTC
. TRBJ2-2 TRBV28 . CASSLLSGELFF TGTGCCAGCAGTTTATTGAGCGGGGAGCTGTTTTTT
TRBD2 TRBJ2-1 TRBV5-8 once CASSSRTSGGYNEQFF TGTGCCAGCAGCTCAAGGACTAGCGGGGGGTACAATGAGCAGTTCTTC
. TRBJ1-1 TRBV5-5 once CASSLSVWAVDTEAFF TGTGCCAGCAGCTTGTCGGTCTGGGCGGTCGACACTGAAGCTTTCTTT
. TRBJ1-4 TRBV3-1/TRBV3-2 . CASSQGGKEKLFF TGTGCCAGCAGCCAAGGGGGCAAGGAAAAACTGTTTTTT
TRBD1 TRBJ2-3 TRBV14 . CASSPDRGLDTQYF TGTGCCAGCAGTCCCGACAGGGGATTAGATACGCAGTATTTT
. TRBJ1-5 TRBV10-2 . CASSLAGAGQPQHF TGCGCCAGCAGCCTCGCGGGGGCGGGTCAGCCCCAGCATTTT
. TRBJ1-3 TRBV10-3 . CAIRNRPDPGNTIYF TGTGCCATCAGGAATAGGCCCGACCCTGGAAACACCATATATTTT
. TRBJ1-6 TRBV25-1 . CASSEGSYNSPLHF TGTGCCAGCAGTGAGGGGTCTTATAATTCACCCCTCCACTTT
TRBD1 TRBJ1-1 TRBV5-5 . CASRTGTNTEAFF TGTGCCAGCAGGACAGGGACGAACACTGAAGCTTTCTTT
. TRBJ1-2 TRBV2 . CASSVLGQLNNYGYTF TGTGCCAGCAGTGTATTGGGACAACTGAATAACTATGGCTACACCTTC
. TRBJ1-2 TRBV2 . CASRGEGGYGYTF TGTGCCAGCAGAGGGGAGGGAGGCTATGGCTACACCTTC
. TRBJ1-3 TRBV10-1 . CASSEGGTGNTIYF TGCGCCAGCAGTGAAGGAGGGACTGGAAACACCATATATTTT
. TRBJ2-7 TRBV7-8 few CASSRQTYEQYF TGTGCCAGCAGTAGACAGACCTACGAGCAGTACTTC
TRBD1 TRBJ2-1 TRBV3-1/TRBV3-2 . CASSGTGGPYNEQFF TGTGCCAGCAGTGGGACAGGGGGGCCCTACAATGAGCAGTTCTTC
. TRBJ1-4 TRBV3-1/TRBV3-2 . CASSQGNIWGEKLFF TGTGCCAGCAGCCAAGGGAACATTTGGGGTGAAAAACTGTTTTTT
TRBD2 TRBJ2-3 TRBV3-1/TRBV3-2 . CASSLRGGGADTQYF TGTGCCAGCAGCCTGAGGGGTGGGGGGGCAGATACGCAGTATTTT
. TRBJ2-5 TRBV9 . CASSPIAGLQETQYF TGTGCCAGCAGCCCGATCGCGGGGCTCCAAGAGACCCAGTACTTC